This T cell receptor (beta chain) was identified during a study of blood T cell repertoires in COVID-19. Study background: Whether acute or convalescent, the COVID-19 samples came from the United States, Italy and Spain. Sources were T cells, B-cell-depleted T cells, or PBMCs; the material itself was cDNA or gDNA.

Trimming removed 6 bases from V and 3 bases from J, with 8 bases in between. The CDR3 runs to 11 residues. Looked up from germline, CDR1 is DFQATT and CDR2 is SNEGSKA (reference sequence). In the original processing: Researchers report that nucleated cell counts were estimated from reference gene primer amplification. The table came from immunoSEQ multiplex PCR; TCRdb's copy has only in-frame clones and leaves some out. That table supplies the V and J calls and clone size; D and trimming were determined from the DNA. The sample holds under 200,000 clones; 76% are singletons and the top ten take about 3.8%.

The sequencing input was peripheral blood. The source is a woman aged 80 or over with acute or convalescent COVID-19. V gene TRBV20-1 combines with J gene TRBJ2-5; no clear D. The chain's CDR3 is CSAIIKETQYF. DNA of the CDR3: TGCAGTGCAATAATAAAAGAGACCCAGTACTTC.